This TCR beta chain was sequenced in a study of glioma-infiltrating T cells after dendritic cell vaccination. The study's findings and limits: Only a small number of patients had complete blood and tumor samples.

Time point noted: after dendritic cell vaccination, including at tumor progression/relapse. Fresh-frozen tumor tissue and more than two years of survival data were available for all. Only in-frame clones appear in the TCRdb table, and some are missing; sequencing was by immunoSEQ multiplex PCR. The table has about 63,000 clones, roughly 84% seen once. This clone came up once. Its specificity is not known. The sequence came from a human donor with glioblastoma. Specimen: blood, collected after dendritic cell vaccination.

CDR3 loop: CASSQNRGQNTEAFF. The CDR3 nucleotides read TGTGCCAGCAGCCAAAACAGGGGGCAGAACACTGAAGCTTTCTTT. The chain joins TRBV4-2 to TRBJ1-1; TRBD1 matches 9 bases. The CDR3 contains 15 residues. J lost 1 base, V lost 2 bases, and 2 bases had no gene match. Germline CDR1 and CDR2: LGHNA and YNFKEQ.